The 20 T cell receptor beta chains in this list originate from one sample, sequenced in a study of beta chain features in type 1 diabetes. What was sequenced were expressed TCRB transcripts, since all of the isolated RNA had been reverse transcribed. TCRdb's copy holds only in-frame clones and misses some; the assay was immunoSEQ multiplex PCR. The sample records around 170,000 clones, about 9.8% being singletons. Material: central memory CD4+ T cells from blood. The receptors were sampled from a woman aged 18 to 35 in good health.

V gene TRBV11-3 combines with J gene TRBJ2-7; D is uncertain. The CDR3 is 14 residues long. Germline values: CDR1 SGHNT, CDR2 YENEEA. Trimming shortened V by 1 base and J by 5 bases, and 12 bases separated the two germline ends. In DNA, the CDR3 is TGTGCCAGCAGCTTAGGCTCCTATTTGGACGAGCAGTACTTC. The encoded protein is CASSLGSYLDEQYF.

Details on this clone: Germline is not matched at one junction end, which may reflect a read error. The genes are TRBV4-1 and TRBJ2-7; the match to TRBD1 covers 12 bases. Germline V gives CDR1 MGHRA, CDR2 YSYEKL. The CDR3 is 17 amino acids. In DNA form, the CDR3 reads TGCGCCAGCAGGCAAGAAGGAGCGGGACAGGGGGCTTACGAGCAGTACTTC. Its translation: CASRQEGAGQGAYEQYF.

This rearrangement joins TRBV5-4 to TRBJ2-1; 10 nucleotides line up with TRBD2. This CDR3 region has 13 residues. J was trimmed by 9 bases and V by 4 bases; bases with no gene match: 4. The germline V gene has CDR1 SGHNT and CDR2 YYREEE (reference sequence). The CDR3 spells CASSDRTSGEQFF. In DNA form, the CDR3 reads TGTGCCAGCAGCGACAGGACTAGCGGTGAGCAGTTCTTC.

In DNA, the CDR3 is TGTGCCAGCAGCTCACAGTCTAACTATGGCTACACCTTC. This sequence encodes CASSSQSNYGYTF. V and J are TRBV7-9 and TRBJ1-2, with no clear D. The CDR3 has 13 residues. The ends were cut back, 4 bases at V and 0 bases at J, with 6 bases in the middle. CDR1 SEHNR and CDR2 FQNEAQ come from the germline V gene (reference sequence).

This clone appeared a few times. The chain has TRBV7-9 and TRBJ2-1, with a weak D call TRBD1 (5 bases). With 1 base removed from V and 6 bases from J, the gap between germline ends came to 10 bases. Looked up from germline, CDR1 is SEHNR and CDR2 is FQNEAQ (reference sequence). The CDR3 sequence is 14 residues long. The CDR3 loop reads CASSLVGPANEQFF. The CDR3 DNA follows: TGTGCCAGCAGCTTAGTGGGGCCGGCCAATGAGCAGTTCTTC.

V usage is TRBV28 and J usage is TRBJ1-1, with TRBD1 identical over 7 bases. Germline V gene data show CDR1 as MDHEN and CDR2 as SYDVKM. Germline trimming cut 5 bases from V and 2 bases from J; bases unmatched to any gene: 5. This CDR3 has 14 amino acids. The CDR3 here is CASSKGQTNTEAFF. The CDR3 DNA sequence: TGTGCCAGCAGTAAGGGACAGACAAACACTGAAGCTTTCTTT.

The chain uses TRBV28 and TRBJ2-7; TRBD1 matches 7 bases. Germline V gives CDR1 MDHEN, CDR2 SYDVKM. CDR3 size: 13 residues. The trim removed 5 bases at V and 5 bases at J, leaving 6 bases unmatched. CDR3 nucleotide sequence: TGTGCCAGCAGTCGGACAGGCCGAAACGAGCAGTACTTC. Translated, it gives CASSRTGRNEQYF.

Only one count was recorded for this clone. The CDR3 bases are TGCAGCTCCGGGACATTGAACACTGAAGCTTTCTTT. Translated: CSSGTLNTEAFF. The V gene is TRBV29-1, the J gene TRBJ1-1; TRBD1 might be the D (6 bases). This CDR3 comprises 12 residues. Trimming removed 8 bases at V and 0 bases at J, with 10 bases between. Germline V gene data show CDR1 as SQVTM and CDR2 as ANQGSEA.

This clone was found a few times. The chain recombines TRBV30 with TRBJ1-1; no clear D gene. CDR1 is GTSNPN and CDR2 is SVGIG in the germline V gene (reference sequence). The V gene lost 5 bases and the J gene lost 4 bases, with 8 bases spanning the gap. This CDR3 contains 11 residues. The CDR3 coding sequence is TGTGCCTGGGTCAGTCCCACTGAAGCTTTCTTT. It yields the protein CAWVSPTEAFF.

The chain has TRBV30 and TRBJ1-2; 9 positions agree with TRBD1. This CDR3 has 13 amino acids. Germline values: CDR1 GTSNPN, CDR2 SVGIG (reference sequence). V was pared by 7 bases and J by 2 bases, with 5 bases of the junction left unmatched. The CDR3 DNA is TGTGCCTTAAAACAGGGGGCGAACTATGGCTACACCTTC. This encodes CALKQGANYGYTF.

This clone was counted ten times or more. This chain joins TRBV7-3 and TRBJ1-1, with D uncertain. The CDR3 has 14 amino acids. Germline CDR1 and CDR2: SGHTA and FQGTGA. Between the trimmed V and J ends, which lost 2 bases and 1 base, there was a span of 8 bases. The CDR3 loop is CASSLGSGNTEAFF. The CDR3 region has the DNA TGTGCCAGCAGCTTAGGCTCAGGGAACACTGAAGCTTTCTTT.

For this clone: Other nucleotide sequences from this sample produce the same CDR3. The chain links TRBV7-9 to TRBJ1-1, with D uncertain. This CDR3 spans 13 amino acids. The V end was cut by 1 base, the J end by 1 base, with 4 bases between. Germline values: CDR1 SEHNR, CDR2 FQNEAQ (reference sequence). Written as DNA, the CDR3 is TGTGCCAGCAGCTTAGAAGCGAACACTGAAGCTTTCTTT. Amino acid sequence: CASSLEANTEAFF. Drawing the rest from reference TRBV7-9 and TRBJ1-1, the complete variable domain is DTGVSQNPRHKITKRGQNVTFRCDPISEHNRLYWYRQTLGQGPEFLTYFQNEAQLEKSRLLSDRFSAERPKGSFSTLEIQRTEQGDSAMYLCASSLEANTEAFFGQGTRLTVV.

V and J are TRBV15 and TRBJ2-7; 11 positions match TRBD2. V lost 5 bases and J lost 3; bases outside the gene matches: 6. This CDR3 has 15 residues. CDR1 is LNHNV and CDR2 is YYDKDF in the germline V gene (reference sequence). DNA of the CDR3: TGTGCCACCAGCGGAGGGGGACTAGCGGTCTACGAGCAGTACTTC. It is translated as CATSGGGLAVYEQYF.

This clone has only a few counts. The rearrangement joins TRBV7-2 to TRBJ1-4, with D possibly being TRBD1 (5 bases). Germline CDR1 is SGHTA and CDR2 is FQGNSA. There are 15 residues in the CDR3. Trimming pared 1 base from V and 7 bases from J, leaving 13 bases between. CDR3 residues: CASSLVGQLSEKLFF. For the CDR3, the DNA is TGTGCCAGCAGCTTAGTGGGGCAACTTAGTGAAAAACTGTTTTTT.

This clone was counted only a few times. The chain recombines TRBV6-5 with TRBJ2-7; maybe TRBD1 (7 bases). The V gene lost 7 bases and the J gene lost 6 bases, with 16 bases spanning the gap. There are 13 residues in the CDR3. Germline CDR1 and CDR2: MNHEY and SVGAGI. CDR3 coding DNA: TGTGCCAGCACGGCGGGACAGCTTGGCGAGCAGTACTTC. Protein sequence: CASTAGQLGEQYF.

The gene calls are TRBV18 and TRBJ2-2; TRBD1 matches at 7 bases. The CDR3 length is 16 residues. V shed 1 base and J 3 bases; nucleotides not matched to a gene: 5. Germline assignment: CDR1 KGHSH and CDR2 LQKENI. The CDR3 coding sequence is TGTGCCAGCTCACCACGAGGGGGCTCGGACACCGGGGAGCTGTTTTTT. This encodes CASSPRGGSDTGELFF.

This clone was found a few times. The chain couples TRBV7-2 to TRBJ1-2; TRBD1 agrees at 7 bases. CDR1 is SGHTA, CDR2 FQGNSA, per germline. Trimming took 3 bases from V and 6 from J; bases not matched to a gene: 4. The CDR3 totals 13 residues. The CDR3 sequence is CASSFTGADGYTF. The CDR3 DNA reads as TGTGCCAGCAGCTTTACAGGGGCGGATGGCTACACCTTC.

The chain links TRBV23-1 to TRBJ1-2; 9 nucleotides match TRBD1. TRBV23-1 is classed as an ORF, of uncertain function. J lost 6 bases, V lost 1 base, and 6 bases had no gene match. This CDR3 is 15 amino acids long. CDR3 coding DNA: TGCGCCAGCAGTCAATGTTACAGGGGGCGCAATGGCTACACCTTC. This gives the protein CASSQCYRGRNGYTF.

The rearrangement uses TRBV11-3 and TRBJ2-1; 12 bases match TRBD2. V gave up 5 bases and J gave up 8 bases; unmatched junction bases: 10. In germline, CDR1 is SGHNT, CDR2 YENEEA. The CDR3 is made up of 16 amino acids. The CDR3 sequence: CASSLRLAGEVYEQFF. CDR3 DNA: TGTGCCAGCAGCCTCAGACTAGCGGGAGAGGTCTATGAGCAGTTCTTC.

In this sample, this clone turned up a few times. At the DNA level, this CDR3 is encoded by other sequences in the same sample as well. This sequence joins TRBV2 and TRBJ1-2; D is perhaps TRBD1 (6 bases). Germline loops: CDR1 SNHLY, CDR2 FYNNEI. The CDR3 is 13 amino acids. Trimming took off 4 bases at V and 8 bases at J, with 14 bases between the two ends. CDR3 bases: TGTGCCAGCAGTGTCGAGCCCAGGGGCGGCTACACCTTC. It yields the protein CASSVEPRGGYTF.